Presented here are 5 T cell receptor beta chains from one specimen sequenced in a study of human T cells and chemical hapten exposure. Time point indicated: patch test 1, 2 weeks after DPC sensitization. Noted treatment: therapeutic diphenylcyclopropenone sensitization with weekly scalp DPC. TCRdb itself ran the RACE reads through MiXCR, one entry per CDR3 protein. The sample includes 11,000 to 15,000 distinct CDR3 sequences, less than 20% of them seen just once. Here the sequenced sample was whole blood, taken in connection with sensitization to the hapten diphenylcyclopropenone (DPC). These receptors originate from a woman aged 25 to 39 with alopecia areata. Some clones in this sample may be carry-over from other donors' samples.

Sample share makes this clonotype medium-sized. V usage is TRBV20-1 and J usage is TRBJ2-5, with D perhaps being TRBD1 or TRBD2 (6 bases each). The CDR3 consists of 13 residues. Germline assignment: CDR1 DFQATT and CDR2 SNEGSKA (reference sequence). Trimming removed 2 bases at V and 4 bases at J, with 11 bases between. The DNA of the CDR3 is TGCAGTGCTAGACGTGGGGGGCTAGAGACCCAGTACTTC. This gives the protein CSARRGGLETQYF.

This clonotype was recorded many times. This sequence joins TRBV20-1 and TRBJ2-5, with 8 bases lining up with TRBD2. The CDR3 extends over 16 amino acids. Germline assignment: CDR1 DFQATT and CDR2 SNEGSKA (reference sequence). J was trimmed by 2 bases and V by 4 bases; bases with no gene match: 12. This CDR3 reads CSATPMVAGIQETQYF. As DNA, the CDR3 is TGCAGTGCTACCCCCATGGTAGCGGGGATTCAAGAGACCCAGTACTTC.

This clonotype was recorded many times. V gene TRBV12-3 or TRBV12-4 combines with J gene TRBJ2-7, with 10 bases lining up with TRBD1. The CDR3 loop spans 14 amino acids. V dropped 3 bases and J dropped 7; count of bases not matched to a gene: 6. CDR3 sequence (DNA): TGTGCCAGCAGTTTCCGACAGGGGGCGGTTGAGCAGTACTTC. This encodes CASSFRQGAVEQYF.

By share of the sample, this clonotype is medium-sized (0.01 to 0.1%). The chain has TRBV19 and TRBJ2-4, with 10 bases lining up with TRBD1. The CDR3 loop spans 16 amino acids. V lost 6 bases to trimming and J lost 8 bases; unmatched junction nucleotides: 13. Germline loops: CDR1 LNHDA, CDR2 SQIVND (reference sequence). The CDR3, as DNA: TGTGCCAGTAGCCCTTTCGGGACAGGGGTGAAGGACATTCAGTACTTC. It specifies CASSPFGTGVKDIQYF.

This clonotype rates as medium-sized (0.01 to 0.1%). This chain uses TRBV7-9 with TRBJ2-2; 8 nucleotides match TRBD2. The CDR3 contains 15 residues. Germline-derived CDR1 and CDR2 are SEHNR and FQNEAQ (reference sequence). V gave up 2 bases and J gave up 6 bases; unmatched junction bases: 5. The CDR3 region is CASSLLPGGAGELFF. CDR3 DNA sequence: TGTGCCAGCAGCTTATTGCCCGGGGGGGCCGGGGAGCTGTTTTTT.